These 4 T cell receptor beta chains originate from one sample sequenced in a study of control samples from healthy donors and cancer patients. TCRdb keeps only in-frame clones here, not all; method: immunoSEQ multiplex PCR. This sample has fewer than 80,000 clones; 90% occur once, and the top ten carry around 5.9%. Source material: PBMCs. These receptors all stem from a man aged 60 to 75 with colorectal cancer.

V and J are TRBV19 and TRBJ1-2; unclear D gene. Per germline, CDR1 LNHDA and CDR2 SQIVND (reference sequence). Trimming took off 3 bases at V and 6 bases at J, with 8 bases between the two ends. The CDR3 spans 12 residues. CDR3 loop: CASSMAGHGYTF. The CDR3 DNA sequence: TGTGCCAGTAGTATGGCCGGCCATGGCTACACCTTC. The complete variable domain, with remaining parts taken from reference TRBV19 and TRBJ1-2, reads DGGITQSPKYLFRKEGQNVTLSCEQNLNHDAMYWYRQDPGQGLRLIYYSQIVNDFQKGDIAEGYSVSREKKESFPLTVTSAQKNPTAFYLCASSMAGHGYTFGSGTRLTVV.

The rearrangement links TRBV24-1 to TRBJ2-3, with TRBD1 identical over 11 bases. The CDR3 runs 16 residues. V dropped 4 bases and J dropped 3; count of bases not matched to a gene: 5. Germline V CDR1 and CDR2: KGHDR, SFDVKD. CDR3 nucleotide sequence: TGTGCCACCAGTGACCCGGGACAGGGGGGGACAGATACGCAGTATTTT. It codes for CATSDPGQGGTDTQYF.

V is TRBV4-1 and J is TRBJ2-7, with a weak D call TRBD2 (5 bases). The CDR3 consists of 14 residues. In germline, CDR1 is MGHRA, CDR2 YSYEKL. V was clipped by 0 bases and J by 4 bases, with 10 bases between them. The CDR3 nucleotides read TGCGCCAGCAGCCAAGATCGTCGAGGGTACGAGCAGTACTTC. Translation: CASSQDRRGYEQYF.

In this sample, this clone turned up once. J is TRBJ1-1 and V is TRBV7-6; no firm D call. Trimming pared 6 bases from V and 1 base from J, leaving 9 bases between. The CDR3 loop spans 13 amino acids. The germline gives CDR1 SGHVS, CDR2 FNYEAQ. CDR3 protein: CASSSVPNTEAFF. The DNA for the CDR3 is TGTGCCAGCAGTTCGGTTCCGAACACTGAAGCTTTCTTT.